One sample yielded the 2 T cell receptor beta chains listed below, sequenced in a study of T cell responses to AZD1222 COVID-19 vaccine. TCRdb's table, derived via immunoSEQ multiplex PCR, lists solely in-frame clones and lacks some. This table holds over 150,000 clones, 80% to 90% found once. Sequencing was performed on peripheral blood, taken on day 0 of AZD1222 vaccination. The receptors here all came from an adult in good health.

This rearrangement joins TRBV9 to TRBJ1-2; D gene uncertain. V gave up 0 bases and J gave up 6 bases, with 15 bases separating them. CDR1 is SGDLS and CDR2 is YYNGEE in the germline V gene. CDR3 length equals 15 residues. CDR3 nucleotides: TGTGCCAGCAGCGTAGAAATATCCCGCCTCGATGGCTACACCTTC. It is translated as CASSVEISRLDGYTF.

The chain employs TRBV18 and TRBJ1-5; D not certain. The CDR3 runs to 15 residues. Per the germline V gene, CDR1 is KGHSH and CDR2 is LQKENI. V gave up 1 base and J gave up 5 bases, with 12 bases separating them. For the CDR3, the DNA is TGTGCCAGCTCACCACGAGGGAACAGAGATCAGCCCCAGCATTTT. This encodes CASSPRGNRDQPQHF.